These 25 T cell receptor beta chains were all obtained from the same sample, sequenced in a study of T-cell reconstitution after alpha-beta-depleted transplantation in children. Library preparation (for TCRbeta) was performed with unique molecular identifiers. One entry per CDR3 protein, called by TCRdb with MiXCR from the PCR reads. This sample yields under 450,000 distinct CDR3 sequences, of which 13% are seen a single time; over 3.5% belongs to the top ten. The sequenced sample was PBMCs, obtained from the stem cell graft. The receptors were gathered from a human donor who donated a stem cell graft to a child with Fanconi anemia.

The table lists this clonotype with many counts. This CDR3 is CSARQGETFF. CDR3 nucleotide sequence: TGCAGCGCCCGGCAGGGGGAAACTTTCTTT. This chain connects TRBV29-1 to TRBJ1-1; TRBD1 matches at 7 bases. This CDR3 contains 10 residues. CDR1 and CDR2 from the germline V gene are SQVTM and ANQGSEA. Trimming took 7 bases from V and 12 from J; bases not matched to a gene: 8. Together with reference TRBV29-1 and TRBJ1-1, the CDR3 gives the full variable domain: SAVISQKPSRDICQRGTSLTIQCQVDSQVTMMFWYRQQPGQSLTLIATANQGSEATYESGFVIDKFPISRPNLTFSTLTVSNMSPEDSSIYLCSARQGETFFGQGTRLTVV.

This clonotype was observed at least ten times. The chain recombines TRBV5-1 with TRBJ1-1, with D hard to call. V lost 0 bases and J 1 base, leaving 10 bases between the germline ends. The V gene's germline CDR1 is SGHRS and CDR2 YFSETQ. The CDR3 is 15 amino acids. The CDR3 DNA is TGCGCCAGCAGCTTGGCTGCGGGTTGGAACACTGAAGCTTTCTTT. Its translation is CASSLAAGWNTEAFF.

In its sample, this clonotype was seen many times. This rearrangement joins TRBV12-3 or TRBV12-4 to TRBJ2-1; 9 bases line up with TRBD1. The V and J ends lost 2 bases and 3 bases, in that order; junction bases with no gene match: 5. The CDR3 has 16 amino acids. The CDR3 region is CASSLNSGQGYNEQFF. DNA of the CDR3: TGTGCCAGCAGTTTAAATTCGGGACAGGGCTACAATGAGCAGTTCTTC.

This sequence joins TRBV7-9 and TRBJ2-6; the D call may be TRBD1 or TRBD2 (5 bases each). This CDR3 spans 16 amino acids. Trimming stripped 1 base from V and 4 bases from J, with 11 bases between. Germline-derived CDR1 and CDR2 are SEHNR and FQNEAQ (reference sequence). The CDR3 region is CASSLEMGDGANVLTF. Here the CDR3 DNA reads TGTGCCAGCAGCTTAGAGATGGGGGACGGGGCCAACGTCCTGACTTTC.

This chain joins TRBV6-5 and TRBJ2-6; D tentatively fits TRBD1 or TRBD2 (6 bases each). Deletions cut 6 bases from V and 2 bases from J, with 14 bases between. The CDR3 has 16 residues. Germline loops: CDR1 MNHEY, CDR2 SVGAGI. This CDR3 is CASRYGGFAGANVLTF. The CDR3 region has the DNA TGTGCCAGCAGATACGGGGGCTTTGCTGGGGCCAACGTCCTGACTTTC.

This clonotype came up a few times. The rearrangement links TRBV12-3 or TRBV12-4 to TRBJ1-2; 9 bases agree with TRBD1. This CDR3 comprises 15 residues. With 5 bases clipped from V and 8 bases from J, the junction kept 12 bases outside the gene matches. CDR3 sequence reads: CASSHWDRATVGYTF. In DNA form, the CDR3 reads TGTGCCAGCAGTCACTGGGACAGGGCCACGGTAGGCTACACCTTC.

This clonotype was found a few times. This sequence joins TRBV24-1 and TRBJ1-2, with 12 bases identical to TRBD1. V shed 5 bases and J 10 bases; nucleotides not matched to a gene: 4. The CDR3 is 13 amino acids. Per germline, CDR1 KGHDR and CDR2 SFDVKD. Written as DNA, the CDR3 is TGTGCCACCAGTGTTCCGGGACAGGGGGCCTACACCTTC. Its translation: CATSVPGQGAYTF.

Many counts were recorded for this clonotype. The chain carries TRBV5-1 and TRBJ1-1; no clear D. Germline lookup yields CDR1 SGHRS and CDR2 YFSETQ. V was clipped by 1 base and J by 4 bases, with 11 bases between them. The CDR3 spans 14 residues. The CDR3 DNA reads TGCGCCAGCAGCTTGAGCGCAAGTGGCACTGAAGCTTTCTTT. It codes for CASSLSASGTEAFF.

This clonotype was seen at least ten times. The V gene is TRBV12-3 or TRBV12-4, the J gene TRBJ1-5; 11 bases agree with TRBD1. The CDR3 contains 15 residues. V lost 5 bases and J lost 4; bases outside the gene matches: 4. CDR3 in amino acids: CASSLGTGGNQPQHF. As DNA, the CDR3 is TGTGCCAGCAGTCTGGGGACAGGGGGAAATCAGCCCCAGCATTTT.

The chain combines TRBV27 with TRBJ2-7; a possible D gene is TRBD1 (6 bases). V was clipped by 3 bases and J by 6 bases, with 12 bases between them. Germline V gives CDR1 MNHEY, CDR2 SMNVEV (reference sequence). The CDR3 totals 13 residues. The CDR3, as DNA: TGTGCCAGCAGTTTGTTACAGGGTGGCGAGCAGTACGTC. As protein: CASSLLQGGEQYV.

This clonotype has ten or more counts. The CDR3 DNA reads TGTGCCATCAGTGTGTCACAGGATAATTCACCCCTCCACTTT. Residues: CAISVSQDNSPLHF. The gene calls are TRBV10-3 and TRBJ1-6; maybe TRBD1 (5 bases). Germline CDR1 ENHRY, CDR2 SYGVKD. The CDR3 is 14 residues long. The V end lost 4 bases, the J end lost 5 bases, and 9 bases lay between the germline ends.

This clonotype appeared many times. The chain couples TRBV20-1 to TRBJ2-3; 9 bases align to TRBD2. Germline loops: CDR1 DFQATT, CDR2 SNEGSKA (reference sequence). V trimming: 5 bases; J trimming: 6 bases; junction bases outside the gene matches: 12. This CDR3 comprises 15 residues. CDR3 region: CSAPDLSGGSDTQYF. As DNA, the CDR3 is TGCAGTGCTCCTGACCTTAGCGGGGGCTCCGATACGCAGTATTTT.

The gene calls are TRBV6-5 and TRBJ1-5, with no clear D. V dropped 2 bases and J dropped 9 bases, with 11 bases sitting between them. Germline V lookup: CDR1 MNHEY, CDR2 SVGAGI. This CDR3 is 13 amino acids long. The CDR3 bases are TGTGCCAGCAGTTACGACTTCATATCGCCCCAGCATTTT. Protein sequence: CASSYDFISPQHF.

This clonotype occurred a few times. The chain carries TRBV20-1 and TRBJ2-1; TRBD2 aligns across 12 bases. Germline V CDR1 and CDR2: DFQATT, SNEGSKA (reference sequence). With 8 bases clipped from V and 0 bases from J, the junction kept 5 bases outside the gene matches. The CDR3 has 15 amino acids. CDR3 loop: CSRTSGVSSYNEQFF. For the CDR3, the DNA is TGCAGTAGGACTAGCGGGGTTAGCTCCTACAATGAGCAGTTCTTC.

CDR3 region: CASNSGTADTEAFF. CDR3 nucleotides: TGCGCCAGCAATTCAGGTACAGCTGACACTGAAGCTTTCTTT. The chain is built from TRBV5-1 and TRBJ1-1; D unclear. CDR1 and CDR2 (germline): SGHRS, YFSETQ. The CDR3 covers 14 residues. Trimming took 6 bases from V and 3 from J, leaving 15 bases between them.

V and J are TRBV19 and TRBJ2-2, with D possibly being TRBD1 or TRBD2 (5 bases each). V shed 3 bases and J shed 1 base, with 12 bases lying between them. The CDR3 is 16 residues long. CDR1 LNHDA and CDR2 SQIVND come from the germline V gene (reference sequence). CDR3 bases: TGTGCCAGTAGTATCCCGGGACCGATGAACACCGGGGAGCTGTTTTTT. It yields the protein CASSIPGPMNTGELFF. Complete variable domain (other parts from reference TRBV19 and TRBJ2-2): DGGITQSPKYLFRKEGQNVTLSCEQNLNHDAMYWYRQDPGQGLRLIYYSQIVNDFQKGDIAEGYSVSREKKESFPLTVTSAQKNPTAFYLCASSIPGPMNTGELFFGEGSRLTVL.

This clonotype was observed at least ten times. DNA of the CDR3: TGTGCCAGCAGTGAATCTAACAGGGCCAACACTGAAGCTTTCTTT. Protein sequence: CASSESNRANTEAFF. The rearrangement uses TRBV6-1 and TRBJ1-1, with D possibly matching TRBD1 (6 bases). CDR3 length: 15 residues. Trimming took off 2 bases at V and 2 bases at J, with 12 bases between the two ends. The V gene's germline CDR1 is MNHNS and CDR2 SASEGT.

The chain recombines TRBV6-2 or TRBV6-3 with TRBJ1-5; D might be TRBD1 (5 bases). The CDR3 is 16 residues long. The V end was cut by 4 bases, the J end by 0 bases, with 13 bases between. Germline-derived CDR1 and CDR2 are MNHEY and SVGEGT. The CDR3 here is CASSLMGQGSNQPQHF. The DNA of the CDR3 is TGTGCCAGCAGTTTAATGGGTCAGGGTAGCAATCAGCCCCAGCATTTT.

This clonotype was counted once. CDR3 residues: CSATNSGLSSYNSPLHF. The CDR3 DNA sequence: TGCAGTGCTACAAACTCGGGGTTGAGCTCCTATAATTCACCCCTCCACTTT. This sequence joins TRBV20-1 and TRBJ1-6, with no clear D. The germline CDR1 and CDR2 sequences are DFQATT and SNEGSKA (reference sequence). Trimming stripped 4 bases from V and 0 bases from J, with 16 bases between. The CDR3 is 17 amino acids.

This clonotype came up a few times. This rearrangement joins TRBV5-1 to TRBJ1-1; 9 bases fit TRBD1. The CDR3 is made up of 14 amino acids. V gave up 3 bases and J gave up 7 bases; unmatched junction bases: 7. Germline loops: CDR1 SGHRS, CDR2 YFSETQ. The CDR3 DNA reads as TGCGCCAGCAGCTCCACAGGGGGCGTGAATGAAGCTTTCTTT. This gives the protein CASSSTGGVNEAFF.

This clonotype was observed a handful of times. The chain recombines TRBV5-6 with TRBJ2-1, with 13 bases matching TRBD2. The germline V gene has CDR1 SGHDT and CDR2 YYEEEE. Trimming took 4 bases from V and 4 from J; bases not matched to a gene: 11. The CDR3 covers 18 residues. Written as DNA, the CDR3 is TGTGCCAGCAGCGGCGGGACTAGCGGGGCCCTGGGGTACAATGAGCAGTTCTTC. It yields the protein CASSGGTSGALGYNEQFF.

This rearrangement joins TRBV6-2 or TRBV6-3 to TRBJ1-5, with D unclear. This CDR3 is built from 15 residues. V lost 1 base to trimming and J lost 5 bases, with 12 bases between them. Germline V gene data show CDR1 as MNHEY and CDR2 as SVGEGT. The CDR3 sequence: CASSYLAGDDQPQHF. CDR3 nucleotides: TGTGCCAGCAGTTACTTGGCAGGTGACGATCAGCCCCAGCATTTT.

J is TRBJ1-2 and V is TRBV5-5; D uncertain. V dropped 2 bases and J dropped 0 bases, with 8 bases sitting between them. CDR1 is SGHKS, CDR2 YYEKEE, per germline (reference sequence). CDR3 length: 14 residues. The CDR3 protein is CASSFLGSNYGYTF. The DNA of the CDR3 is TGTGCCAGCAGCTTCTTGGGGTCTAACTATGGCTACACCTTC.

This clonotype was counted at least ten times. The chain recombines TRBV2 with TRBJ1-5; D may be TRBD1 (6 bases). The CDR3 loop spans 15 amino acids. Germline CDR1 is SNHLY and CDR2 is FYNNEI. V was trimmed by 1 base and J by 2 bases, leaving 9 bases between them. The CDR3 nucleotides read TGTGCCAGCAGTGAAGGGCGGACAGGCAATCAGCCCCAGCATTTT. Its protein is CASSEGRTGNQPQHF. Drawing the rest from reference TRBV2 and TRBJ1-5, the complete variable domain is EPEVTQTPSHQVTQMGQEVILRCVPISNHLYFYWYRQILGQKVEFLVSFYNNEISEKSEIFDDQFSVERPDGSNFTLKIRSTKLEDSAMYFCASSEGRTGNQPQHFGDGTRLSIL.

This clonotype was counted between two and nine times. The chain combines TRBV28 with TRBJ1-5; TRBD1 might be the D (5 bases). Trimming left V 8 bases short and J 0 bases short, with 14 bases between. From germline, CDR1 is MDHEN and CDR2 SYDVKM. The length of the CDR3 is 15 residues. Here the CDR3 DNA reads TGTGCCAGCGCCCTAGGGACGGTTAGCAATCAGCCCCAGCATTTT. Amino acid sequence: CASALGTVSNQPQHF.